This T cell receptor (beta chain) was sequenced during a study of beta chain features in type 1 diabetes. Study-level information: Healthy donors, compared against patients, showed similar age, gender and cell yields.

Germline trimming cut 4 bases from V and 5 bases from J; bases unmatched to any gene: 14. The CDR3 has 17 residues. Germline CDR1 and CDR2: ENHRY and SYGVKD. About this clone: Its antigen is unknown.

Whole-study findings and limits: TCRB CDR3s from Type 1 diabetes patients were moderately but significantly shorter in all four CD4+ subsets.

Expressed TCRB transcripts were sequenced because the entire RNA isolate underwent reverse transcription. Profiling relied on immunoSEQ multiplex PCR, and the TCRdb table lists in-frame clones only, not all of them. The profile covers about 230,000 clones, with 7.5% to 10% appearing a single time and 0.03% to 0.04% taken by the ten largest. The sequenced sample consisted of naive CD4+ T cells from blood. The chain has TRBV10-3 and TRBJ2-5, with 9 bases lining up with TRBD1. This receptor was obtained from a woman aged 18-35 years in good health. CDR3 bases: TGTGCCATCAGTGTCAGGGGACAGGGTATACTTCTCGAGACCCAGTACTTC. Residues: CAISVRGQGILLETQYF.